This T cell receptor (beta chain) was sequenced in a study of response to subunit inactivated influenza vaccine (dated by TCRdb to the late 2010s). Concerning the study at large: The study used deep quantitative T cell receptor repertoire profiling to track responses to a trivalent subunit inactivated influenza vaccine.

V ends up 3 bases short and J 5 bases short, with an unmatched junction base count of 5. The CDR3 runs 13 residues from the cysteine to the phenylalanine. The sequence is cut down to CDR3 DNA, 39 bases in frame from base 1. CDR1 is given as DFQATT and CDR2 as SNEGSKA, both from the germline V gene (reference sequence). This clonotype came up a few times. Its target antigen remains unknown. Base qualities are not provided; no much larger clone lies one nucleotide away. The library came from RT-PCR. These reads were obtained on an Illumina HiSeq 2500. Using fastp trimming at Q25 and MiXCR clonotype assembly, TCRdb reanalyzed the public sequencing data and kept in-frame beta chains. Every entry covers one CDR3 protein and lists the most common genes and DNA from its rows. The sample includes 650,000 to 800,000 distinct CDR3 sequences, with under 20% observed a single time. Under 13% of the sample belongs to the ten largest clones.

The investigation overall reported the following: According to the authors, only a limited number of new T cells may be recruited by each seasonal influenza vaccination.

The material was PBMCs from blood, obtained around 5 days after vaccination. The rearrangement joined TRBV20-1 to TRBJ2-3; TRBD1 fits 7 bases in the junction. The origin of this receptor is a man aged 50 or older who received an inactivated influenza vaccine. Donor details come from another sample of the same person, matched by shared clones. The nucleotide sequence is given as TGCAGTGCTAGGAGACAGGGCCGAGATACGCAGTATTTT. It encodes CSARRQGRDTQYF.